Following are 29 T cell receptor beta chains from one sample sequenced in a study of blood T cells in healthy people across ages. Alongside a J-beta primer mix, a sample-barcoded 5' primer served in a second PCR lasting roughly 7 to 12 cycles. TCRdb called the 5' RACE reads again in MiXCR, with one record for every CDR3 protein. The table has around 1,100,000 distinct CDR3 sequences, around two fifths seen once. Input material: blood. These receptors were collected from a man aged 18 to 30 in good health.

The rearrangement joins TRBV6-2 or TRBV6-3 to TRBJ1-1, with D hard to call. The V and J ends lost 0 bases and 4 bases respectively, with 15 bases between them. Germline CDR1 and CDR2: MNHEY and SVGEGT. This CDR3 has 16 residues. The CDR3 sequence is CASSYSSQTRPTEAFF. The CDR3 region has the DNA TGTGCCAGCAGTTACTCAAGTCAGACACGGCCCACTGAAGCTTTCTTT.

The chain joins TRBV20-1 to TRBJ1-5, with D possibly TRBD1 on 5 matching bases. The CDR3 sequence is 13 residues long. CDR1 and CDR2 from the germline V gene are DFQATT and SNEGSKA (reference sequence). Between the trimmed V and J ends, which lost 4 bases and 4 bases, there was a span of 11 bases. The CDR3 loop is CSATRGANQPQHF. CDR3 in DNA: TGCAGTGCTACCCGAGGGGCGAATCAGCCCCAGCATTTT.

About this clonotype itself: Germline and junction disagree at one end, which may indicate a read error. This chain connects TRBV7-2 to TRBJ2-5; no definite D call. The germline CDR1 and CDR2 sequences are SGHTA and FQGNSA. The CDR3 totals 12 residues. The CDR3 DNA follows: TGTGCCAGCAGCTTAGAGGTGGCGACCAAGTACTTC. Translating gives CASSLEVATKYF.

The genes are TRBV20-1 and TRBJ1-4, with D possibly being TRBD1 (5 bases). V was trimmed by 1 base and J by 4 bases, leaving 7 bases between them. Germline CDR1 and CDR2: DFQATT and SNEGSKA (reference sequence). The CDR3 is 13 amino acids. In DNA form, the CDR3 reads TGCAGTGCTAGAGGCAGGGATAATGAAAAACTGTTTTTT. As protein: CSARGRDNEKLFF.

The chain is built from TRBV7-9 and TRBJ2-1; TRBD1 aligns across 7 bases. V gave up 4 bases and J gave up 3 bases; unmatched junction bases: 6. CDR1 and CDR2 (germline): SEHNR, FQNEAQ (reference sequence). The CDR3 length is 15 residues. CDR3 bases: TGTGCCAGCAGCTCTGGGTCAGGGGGCTACAATGAGCAGTTCTTC. Its protein product is CASSSGSGGYNEQFF.

V gene TRBV6-2 or TRBV6-3 combines with J gene TRBJ2-3, with 11 bases identical to TRBD2. The CDR3 runs 15 residues. Trimming took 10 bases from V and 5 from J; bases not matched to a gene: 11. From germline, CDR1 is MNHEY and CDR2 SVGEGT. The CDR3 DNA reads TGTGCCACCAAGACTAGCGGGGAAGATGGAGATACGCAGTATTTT. As protein: CATKTSGEDGDTQYF.

The J gene is TRBJ2-1, the V gene TRBV10-3; D is perhaps TRBD1 (6 bases). With 3 bases removed from V and 8 bases from J, the gap between germline ends came to 17 bases. Looked up from germline, CDR1 is ENHRY and CDR2 is SYGVKD. This CDR3 has 15 amino acids. The CDR3 loop reads CAISEGQRRDDEQFF. The CDR3 nucleotides read TGTGCCATCAGTGAAGGACAGCGTAGGGATGATGAGCAGTTCTTC.

This clonotype was found a few times. V gene TRBV29-1 combines with J gene TRBJ2-3; 7 positions agree with TRBD1. V lost 7 bases and J lost 0; bases outside the gene matches: 4. Germline V gene data show CDR1 as SQVTM and CDR2 as ANQGSEA. This CDR3 is 13 amino acids long. The CDR3 DNA follows: TGCAGCGCATTCAGGGGGAGCACAGATACGCAGTATTTT. Translated, it gives CSAFRGSTDTQYF.

Remarks on this clonotype: Compared with germline, one end of the junction differs, possibly owing to a read error. The chain carries TRBV20-1 and TRBJ2-1, with 8 nucleotides matching TRBD1. The CDR3 has 17 residues. Germline V lookup: CDR1 DFQATT, CDR2 SNEGSKA (reference sequence). CDR3 residues: CSARDTTPGQVYDEQFF. The DNA for the CDR3 is TGCAGTGCTAGAGATACAACGCCGGGACAGGTCTACGATGAGCAGTTCTTC.

This clonotype occurred a few times. The chain couples TRBV20-1 to TRBJ1-6; no firm D call. V was shortened by 0 bases and J by 0 bases, with 12 bases between the two germline ends. CDR1 is DFQATT, CDR2 SNEGSKA, per germline (reference sequence). The CDR3 has 17 residues. The CDR3 DNA reads TGCAGTGCTAGAGATAAGGCCGTGAGCTCCTATAATTCACCCCTCCACTTT. Its protein is CSARDKAVSSYNSPLHF.

This chain uses TRBV6-2 or TRBV6-3 with TRBJ1-1; a possible D gene is TRBD1 (6 bases). The germline CDR1 and CDR2 sequences are MNHEY and SVGEGT. Trimming took off 2 bases at V and 6 bases at J, with 22 bases between the two ends. This CDR3 has 17 residues. The CDR3 nucleotides are TGTGCCAGCAGTTACCCCACAGGGACGGGGGATAACCCTGAAGCTTTCTTT. This translates into CASSYPTGTGDNPEAFF.

This clonotype was detected only a few times. CDR3 sequence: CASSPLSGMGQPQHF. CDR3 DNA: TGTGCCAGCTCACCATTATCGGGGATGGGGCAGCCCCAGCATTTT. This chain links TRBV18 with TRBJ1-5; D gene unclear. Germline V gene sequence: CDR1 KGHSH, CDR2 LQKENI. Trimming removed 2 bases at V and 7 bases at J, with 15 bases between. This CDR3 comprises 15 residues.

V and J are TRBV20-1 and TRBJ1-2; TRBD1 might be the D (5 bases). Trimming left V 3 bases short and J 1 base short, with 12 bases between. Germline V lookup: CDR1 DFQATT, CDR2 SNEGSKA (reference sequence). The CDR3 covers 14 residues. The CDR3 bases are TGCAGTGCTAGCCGGATCGACAGTAACTATGGCTACACCTTC. Its translation: CSASRIDSNYGYTF.

This clonotype was observed a few times. This rearrangement joins TRBV7-9 to TRBJ2-7; no definite D call. CDR1 and CDR2 from the germline V gene are SEHNR and FQNEAQ (reference sequence). This CDR3 has 12 residues. The V and J ends lost 5 bases and 3 bases respectively, with 8 bases between them. For the CDR3, the DNA is TGTGCCAGCAGCCCGCCTATCTACGAGCAGTACTTC. Its translation is CASSPPIYEQYF.

The chain recombines TRBV7-2 with TRBJ1-5, with 9 bases that match TRBD1. The CDR3 length is 19 residues. Germline CDR1 reads SGHTA; CDR2 reads FQGNSA. Unmatched junction bases numbered 16, after V lost 5 bases and J lost 2 bases. CDR3 bases: TGTGCCAGCAGCCACTGGACAGGGGACGCAAGGTATGGCAATCAGCCCCAGCATTTT. Its protein product is CASSHWTGDARYGNQPQHF. The variable domain in full, completed from reference TRBV7-2 and TRBJ1-5, reads GAGVSQSPSNKVTEKGKDVELRCDPISGHTALYWYRQSLGQGLEFLIYFQGNSAPDKSGLPSDRFSAERTGGSVSTLTIQRTQQEDSAVYLCASSHWTGDARYGNQPQHFGDGTRLSIL.

This clonotype was observed at least ten times. The chain joins TRBV11-1 to TRBJ2-2; 8 bases agree with TRBD2. The V gene's germline CDR1 is SGHAT and CDR2 FQDESV (reference sequence). J lost 4 bases, V lost 7 bases, and 8 bases had no gene match. The CDR3 covers 15 residues. The CDR3, as DNA: TGTGCCAGCATACCGGGACTAGGGTTCACCGGGGAGCTGTTTTTT. Protein sequence: CASIPGLGFTGELFF. The entire variable domain, with the rest obtained from reference TRBV11-1 and TRBJ2-2, is as follows: EAEVAQSPRYKITEKSQAVAFWCDPISGHATLYWYRQILGQGPELLVQFQDESVVDDSQLPKDRFSAERLKGVDSTLKIQPAELGDSAMYLCASIPGLGFTGELFFGEGSRLTVL.

To note about this clonotype: One end of the junction fails to match germline, which may point to a read error. The DNA for the CDR3 is TGCGCCAGCAGCCAATCCAGGGGTGGAAACACTGGAGCTTTCTTT. Translating gives CASSQSRGGNTGAFF. This sequence joins TRBV4-3 and TRBJ1-1; TRBD1 is a possible D gene (6 bases). The CDR3 runs to 15 residues. Germline assignment: CDR1 LGHNA and CDR2 YSLEER.

This clonotype appeared a few times. The V call is TRBV7-3, the J call TRBJ2-1; tentative D call: TRBD1 (6 bases). The germline V gene has CDR1 SGHTA and CDR2 FQGTGA. CDR3 length: 14 residues. V was trimmed by 1 base and J by 8 bases, leaving 12 bases between them. The CDR3 DNA reads as TGTGCCAGCAGCTTAAACGGACAGCAAGATGAGCAGTTCTTC. Amino acid sequence: CASSLNGQQDEQFF.

There are a few counts of this clonotype. V is TRBV5-1 and J is TRBJ2-1, with TRBD2 as a possible D gene (5 bases). Germline assignment: CDR1 SGHRS and CDR2 YFSETQ. V dropped 4 bases and J dropped 5 bases, with 19 bases sitting between them. The CDR3 loop spans 16 amino acids. The chain's CDR3 is CASSPMEAMADNEQFF. CDR3 nucleotides: TGCGCCAGCAGCCCAATGGAGGCAATGGCCGACAATGAGCAGTTCTTC.

There are a few counts of this clonotype. The V and J genes are TRBV28 and TRBJ2-7, with 10 bases lining up with TRBD2. The assigned J gene may be wrong: the sequence end matches TRBJ2-5 better. CDR1 and CDR2 (germline): MDHEN, SYDVKM. The CDR3 consists of 17 residues. CDR3 loop: CASSLSLLAGTKETQYF. As DNA, the CDR3 is TGTGCCAGCAGTTTAAGTTTACTAGCGGGGACAAAAGAGACCCAGTACTTC.

Notes on this clonotype: Given a much more abundant clone one base away, this may be a read error. The DNA of the CDR3 is TGTGCCAGCAGTTTAGCTGGGCCCCAGCATTTT. This gives the protein CASSLAGPQHF. The chain joins TRBV12-3 or TRBV12-4 to TRBJ1-5; D is uncertain. V was cut by 0 bases and J by 9 bases, with 3 bases left in between. CDR3 length equals 11 residues.

The CDR3 loop is CAISPYHGYTF. The CDR3, as DNA: TGTGCCATCAGCCCATACCATGGCTACACCTTC. The V call is TRBV12-3 or TRBV12-4, the J call TRBJ1-2; D gene unclear. CDR3 size: 11 residues. Trimming cost V 10 bases and J 6 bases, with 12 bases left between them.

This CDR3 reads CSVDLTGGGDTQYF. The CDR3 DNA reads TGCAGCGTTGATCTGACAGGGGGAGGTGATACGCAGTATTTT. The chain links TRBV29-1 to TRBJ2-3; 9 positions agree with TRBD1. Germline V gene data show CDR1 as SQVTM and CDR2 as ANQGSEA. Trimming took 3 bases from V and 6 from J; bases not matched to a gene: 7. The CDR3 extends over 14 amino acids.

This clonotype was detected a few times. The chain links TRBV29-1 to TRBJ2-7; D not resolved. V lost 0 bases and J lost 0, with 9 bases in between. Germline assignment: CDR1 SQVTM and CDR2 ANQGSEA. The CDR3 is 14 amino acids. The CDR3 loop reads CSVEDPPFSYEQYF. As DNA, the CDR3 is TGCAGCGTTGAAGATCCTCCCTTCTCCTACGAGCAGTACTTC.

V is TRBV7-9 and J is TRBJ2-3; 7 bases line up with TRBD2. V shed 3 bases, J shed 2 bases, and the junction held 5 bases outside the gene matches. The CDR3 runs 15 residues. Germline V gene lookup returns CDR1 SEHNR and CDR2 FQNEAQ (reference sequence). Written as DNA, the CDR3 is TGTGCCAGCAGCTTTAGCCTAGCGGCCACAGATACGCAGTATTTT. Its translation: CASSFSLAATDTQYF.

The chain employs TRBV6-5 and TRBJ2-5, with TRBD2 matching over 11 bases. J lost 11 bases, V lost 5 bases, and 10 bases had no gene match. CDR1 is MNHEY, CDR2 SVGAGI, per germline. The CDR3 sequence is 14 residues long. The CDR3 sequence: CASSISGGANEQYF. DNA for the CDR3: TGTGCCAGCAGTATTAGCGGGGGGGCCAATGAGCAGTACTTC.

The chain couples TRBV10-3 to TRBJ2-7; 10 bases match TRBD1. V shed 7 bases and J 3 bases; nucleotides not matched to a gene: 6. The CDR3 totals 14 residues. Germline CDR1 and CDR2: ENHRY and SYGVKD. DNA for the CDR3: TGTGCCATCACTTCGACAGGGGGCTACTACGAGCAGTACTTC. It yields the protein CAITSTGGYYEQYF.

This clonotype was seen a few times. The chain combines TRBV27 with TRBJ2-1; 10 nucleotides match TRBD2. The trim removed 5 bases at V and 7 bases at J, leaving 8 bases unmatched. Germline V CDR1 and CDR2: MNHEY, SMNVEV (reference sequence). The CDR3 extends over 15 amino acids. The CDR3 nucleotides are TGTGCCAGCAGTCCGCCAGCGGGGGGGCTTAATGAGCAGTTCTTC. Its protein is CASSPPAGGLNEQFF.

This chain uses TRBV5-1 with TRBJ2-7; 9 bases are shared with TRBD1. The CDR3 runs 17 residues. Germline CDR1 is SGHRS and CDR2 is YFSETQ. Trimming cost V 0 bases and J 2 bases; bases outside gene matches: 9. Written as DNA, the CDR3 is TGCGCCAGCAGCTTGGCGTCGGACAGGGGTTCTGCCTACGAGCAGTACTTC. Protein product: CASSLASDRGSAYEQYF.